The next 30 T cell receptor beta chains were all read from a single sample in a study of beta chain features in type 1 diabetes. TCRB transcripts that were expressed got sequenced, as all of the isolated RNA had been reverse transcribed. The assay was immunoSEQ multiplex PCR, and TCRdb's table has in-frame clones only and misses some. Of hundreds of thousands of clones listed, more than 11% are singletons. The sequenced sample was naive CD4+ T cells from blood. The source of these receptors is a man aged 25-45 years in good health.

The chain links TRBV29-1 to TRBJ2-2; D gene uncertain. CDR1 is SQVTM, CDR2 ANQGSEA, per germline. The CDR3 has 19 amino acids. The V end was cut by 0 bases, the J end by 4 bases, with 24 bases between. The CDR3 coding sequence is TGCAGCGTTGAAGATCGCGGACCCCACGGCAAGGGAAGCACCGGGGAGCTGTTTTTT. This sequence encodes CSVEDRGPHGKGSTGELFF.

The chain links TRBV18 to TRBJ1-6, with TRBD1 as a possible D gene (6 bases). Germline V gene data show CDR1 as KGHSH and CDR2 as LQKENI. Deletions cut 5 bases from V and 7 bases from J, with 12 bases between. The CDR3 extends over 14 amino acids. The CDR3 sequence is CASSTGTLNSPLHF. In nucleotides, the CDR3 is TGTGCCAGCTCAACCGGGACACTGAATTCACCCCTCCACTTT.

CDR3 loop: CASSRGLAGVPSQYF. The DNA for the CDR3 is TGTGCCAGCAGTCGTGGACTAGCGGGAGTTCCATCGCAGTATTTT. The V gene is TRBV7-9, the J gene TRBJ2-3, with 13 bases matching TRBD2. V lost 6 bases, J lost 10 bases, and 10 bases stayed unmatched. The germline CDR1 and CDR2 sequences are SEHNR and FQNEAQ (reference sequence). This CDR3 region has 15 residues.

The table lists this clone with a few counts. V usage is TRBV19 and J usage is TRBJ2-3; possible D gene TRBD2, 5 bases. CDR1 and CDR2 from the germline V gene are LNHDA and SQIVND (reference sequence). The CDR3 spans 15 residues. Between the trimmed V and J ends, which lost 2 bases and 4 bases, there was a span of 13 bases. CDR3 loop: CASSIQWTESDTQYF. The CDR3 DNA is TGTGCCAGTAGTATACAATGGACTGAGTCAGATACGCAGTATTTT.

The rearrangement joins TRBV7-9 to TRBJ2-5; D is perhaps TRBD2 (5 bases). The CDR3 is 16 amino acids. Trimming shortened V by 3 bases and J by 0 bases, and 14 bases separated the two germline ends. Germline CDR1 is SEHNR and CDR2 is FQNEAQ (reference sequence). The CDR3 sequence: CASSLRSGPDQETQYF. Here the CDR3 DNA reads TGTGCCAGCAGCTTGCGGAGCGGCCCAGACCAAGAGACCCAGTACTTC. Full variable domain (rest looked up from reference TRBV7-9 and TRBJ2-5): DTGVSQNPRHKITKRGQNVTFRCDPISEHNRLYWYRQTLGQGPEFLTYFQNEAQLEKSRLLSDRFSAERPKGSFSTLEIQRTEQGDSAMYLCASSLRSGPDQETQYFGPGTRLLVL.

The genes are TRBV5-4 and TRBJ1-2; no definite D call. The CDR3 is made up of 17 amino acids. The germline gives CDR1 SGHNT, CDR2 YYREEE (reference sequence). Trimming cost V 4 bases and J 2 bases, with 21 bases left between them. Here the CDR3 reads CASSPAAEFASNYGYTF. CDR3 DNA: TGTGCCAGCAGCCCGGCCGCGGAGTTTGCTTCAAACTATGGCTACACCTTC.

This chain joins TRBV27 and TRBJ1-1; D is unresolved. Germline CDR1 MNHEY, CDR2 SMNVEV (reference sequence). The CDR3 runs 13 residues. V lost 3 bases, J lost 5 bases, and 10 bases lay in between. Here the CDR3 DNA reads TGTGCCAGCAGTTTTAGAATTAAGACTGAAGCTTTCTTT. It specifies CASSFRIKTEAFF.

This sequence joins TRBV7-8 and TRBJ2-3; 8 bases match TRBD2. The CDR3 is made up of 16 amino acids. Per germline, CDR1 SGHVS and CDR2 FQNEAQ. Germline trimming cut 5 bases from V and 4 bases from J; bases unmatched to any gene: 11. CDR3 region: CASSKRRRGEPDTQYF. The CDR3 DNA is TGTGCCAGCAGCAAACGACGGCGGGGGGAGCCAGATACGCAGTATTTT.

Worth noting for this clone: This sample includes further DNA sequences coding for the same CDR3. This chain connects TRBV30 to TRBJ2-7; the match to TRBD2 covers 7 bases. The V gene end was trimmed by 0 bases and the J gene end by 3 bases; junction bases not matched to a gene: 5. Germline V gene lookup returns CDR1 GTSNPN and CDR2 SVGIG (reference sequence). The CDR3 spans 14 residues. CDR3 in amino acids: CAWSVGGSSYEQYV. The CDR3 DNA is TGTGCCTGGAGTGTAGGCGGGAGTAGCTACGAGCAGTACGTC.

The chain recombines TRBV9 with TRBJ2-1; weak D call: TRBD1 (6 bases). The V end lost 4 bases, the J end lost 3 bases, and 14 bases lay between the germline ends. CDR1 is SGDLS and CDR2 is YYNGEE in the germline V gene. This CDR3 spans 15 amino acids. CDR3 in amino acids: CASSTPGALYNEQFF. CDR3 coding DNA: TGTGCCAGCAGCACACCAGGGGCGCTCTACAATGAGCAGTTCTTC. Variable domain in full (rest from reference TRBV9 and TRBJ2-1): DSGVTQTPKHLITATGQRVTLRCSPRSGDLSVYWYQQSLDQGLQFLIQYYNGEERAKGNILERFSAQQFPDLHSELNLSSLELGDSALYFCASSTPGALYNEQFFGPGTRLTVL.

This clone turned up a few times. Here the CDR3 reads CASSLGTSSTDTQYF. In nucleotides, the CDR3 is TGTGCCAGCAGCTTGGGGACTAGTAGCACAGATACGCAGTATTTT. The V call is TRBV11-2, the J call TRBJ2-3; 8 bases align to TRBD2. Losses at the gene ends were 3 bases for V and 0 bases for J; bases not matched to a gene: 2. The germline gives CDR1 SGHAT, CDR2 FQNNGV. The CDR3 consists of 15 residues.

The chain links TRBV7-8 to TRBJ2-1; no clear D. CDR3 length: 11 residues. Trimming cost V 10 bases and J 13 bases, with 17 bases left between them. Germline loops: CDR1 SGHVS, CDR2 FQNEAQ. The CDR3 region is CATSTRKEQFF. In DNA form, the CDR3 reads TGTGCCACCTCGACCCGGAAAGAACAGTTCTTC. Drawing the rest from reference TRBV7-8 and TRBJ2-1, the complete variable domain is GAGVSQSPRYKVAKRGQDVALRCDPISGHVSLFWYQQALGQGPEFLTYFQNEAQLDKSGLPSDRFFAERPEGSVSTLKIQRTQQEDSAVYLCATSTRKEQFFGPGTRLTVL.

This chain joins TRBV30 and TRBJ2-7; D remains ambiguous. Germline loops: CDR1 GTSNPN, CDR2 SVGIG (reference sequence). Trimming removed 0 bases from V and 5 bases from J, with 8 bases in between. The CDR3 covers 12 residues. The CDR3 reads CAWSVGWHEQYV. The CDR3 nucleotides are TGTGCCTGGAGTGTAGGGTGGCACGAGCAGTACGTC.

Notes on this clone: Without the conserved terminal phenylalanine or tryptophan, this CDR3 likely stems from a read error. It is unclear where the CDR3 begins or ends on the DNA, so no DNA is shown, and the CDR3 is as TCRdb lists it. The chain recombines TRBV7-4 with TRBJ2-7; TRBD2, the D gene given by the table, was not confirmed from the DNA. The CDR3 region is 15 residues in length, termini included. Germline values: CDR1 SGHVT, CDR2 SQSDAQ. CDR3 sequence: CASSPPRGFSRTSTL.

This clone was counted only a few times. The chain is built from TRBV4-1 and TRBJ2-4; D assignment may be TRBD1 or TRBD2 (5 bases each). V gave up 0 bases and J gave up 9 bases, with 15 bases separating them. The germline V gene encodes CDR1 MGHRA and CDR2 YSYEKL. The CDR3 sequence is 15 residues long. The DNA of the CDR3 is TGCGCCAGCAGCCAAGACGAGGGTCCAGGGATCATTCAGTACTTC. It yields the protein CASSQDEGPGIIQYF.

The chain has TRBV13 and TRBJ2-1; 12 nucleotides line up with TRBD2. The germline V gene encodes CDR1 PRHDT and CDR2 FYEKMQ (reference sequence). The CDR3 length is 15 residues. With V trimmed by 5 bases and J by 7 bases, 6 bases remained unmatched. CDR3 protein: CASSILTSGGNEQFF. Here the CDR3 DNA reads TGTGCCAGCAGCATTCTGACTAGCGGGGGAAATGAGCAGTTCTTC.

The rearrangement uses TRBV7-9 and TRBJ2-6; TRBD1 agrees at 12 bases. The CDR3 extends over 18 amino acids. Germline V gene data show CDR1 as SEHNR and CDR2 as FQNEAQ (reference sequence). V lost 5 bases to trimming and J lost 2 bases; unmatched junction nucleotides: 7. The CDR3 loop is CASSPLGQGAPGANVLTF. For the CDR3, the DNA is TGTGCCAGCAGCCCCTTGGGACAGGGGGCGCCTGGGGCCAACGTCCTGACTTTC.

This clone has more than one count but fewer than ten. The V gene is TRBV7-8, the J gene TRBJ2-7; a possible D gene is TRBD1 (6 bases). CDR3 length: 14 amino acids. V shed 0 bases and J shed 2 bases, with 8 bases lying between them. The germline gives CDR1 SGHVS, CDR2 FQNEAQ. CDR3 bases: TGTGCCAGCAGCTTAGCAGCAGGGGCCTACGAGCAGTACGTC. Its translation is CASSLAAGAYEQYV.

The chain couples TRBV7-2 to TRBJ2-4; TRBD2 agrees at 8 bases. The CDR3 length is 14 residues. Germline CDR1 is SGHTA and CDR2 is FQGNSA. The V segment lost 5 bases and the J segment 6 bases; nucleotides outside the gene matches: 6. The CDR3 nucleotides read TGTGCCAGCAGCAAACTAGCGGCCCCAAACATTCAGTACTTC. It specifies CASSKLAAPNIQYF.

The chain is built from TRBV14 and TRBJ1-2, with 12 bases lining up with TRBD1. The junction had 12 bases not matched to a gene; V was cut back by 2 bases and J by 8 bases. The germline V gene encodes CDR1 SGHDN and CDR2 FVKESK. This CDR3 contains 17 residues. DNA for the CDR3: TGTGCCAGCAGCCAAATACGTCCCGGGACAGGGGGCACGGGCTACACCTTC. It codes for CASSQIRPGTGGTGYTF.

This clone was observed a few times. The chain is built from TRBV6-5 and TRBJ2-1; D is undetermined. Germline CDR1 and CDR2: MNHEY and SVGAGI. CDR3 length equals 13 residues. V shed 6 bases and J shed 0 bases, with 6 bases lying between them. The CDR3 nucleotides read TGTGCCAGCAGACGAAGCTCCTACAATGAGCAGTTCTTC. Translated, it gives CASRRSSYNEQFF.

The genes are TRBV19 and TRBJ2-3; TRBD1 aligns across 9 bases. This CDR3 is built from 14 residues. J gave up 3 bases and V 5 bases, and 3 bases lay outside the gene matches. The germline CDR1 and CDR2 sequences are LNHDA and SQIVND (reference sequence). CDR3 in amino acids: CASSGGQGTDTQYF. For the CDR3, the DNA is TGTGCCAGTAGTGGAGGACAGGGGACAGATACGCAGTATTTT.

This clone was counted ten times or more. CDR3 in DNA: TGCAGCGTTGCCAGGGGACAGAGCACAGATACGCAGTATTTT. This codes for CSVARGQSTDTQYF. The gene calls are TRBV29-1 and TRBJ2-3; 7 bases agree with TRBD1. The CDR3 spans 14 residues. Trimming removed 4 bases from V and 0 bases from J; junction bases left unmatched: 4. CDR1 and CDR2 from the germline V gene are SQVTM and ANQGSEA.

This clone was counted only a few times. CDR3 DNA: TGTGCTAGTGGTTTCTCGGCTGTAAGTAGGAATGAGCAGTTCTTC. It translates to CASGFSAVSRNEQFF. The chain links TRBV12-5 to TRBJ2-1; no clear D gene. The CDR3 length is 15 residues. V was clipped by 3 bases and J by 7 bases, with 16 bases between them. The germline CDR1 and CDR2 sequences are LGHNT and FRNRAP.

The chain uses TRBV4-3 and TRBJ2-1; D might be TRBD1 (5 bases). CDR1 LGHNA and CDR2 YSLEER come from the germline V gene. V lost 3 bases to trimming and J lost 7 bases, with 10 bases between them. This CDR3 is built from 13 residues. CDR3 sequence reads: CASSHRPGNEQFF. For the CDR3, the DNA is TGCGCCAGCAGCCACCGGCCAGGGAATGAGCAGTTCTTC.

J is TRBJ2-3 and V is TRBV13; D gene uncertain. V was trimmed by 5 bases and J by 4 bases, leaving 19 bases between them. The V gene's germline CDR1 is PRHDT and CDR2 FYEKMQ (reference sequence). This CDR3 has 16 amino acids. In DNA form, the CDR3 reads TGTGCCAGCAGCCCGAAGACCGCCGGCCGGGCAGATACGCAGTATTTT. Protein sequence: CASSPKTAGRADTQYF.

This clone has just a few counts. In the same sample, other DNA sequences code for this CDR3. V is TRBV9 and J is TRBJ2-5; D might be TRBD2 (6 bases). The CDR3 contains 13 residues. The V gene lost 1 base and the J gene lost 3 bases, with 7 bases spanning the gap. Per the germline V gene, CDR1 is SGDLS and CDR2 is YYNGEE. The CDR3 is CASSVSGEETQYF. The CDR3 coding sequence is TGTGCCAGCAGCGTATCGGGAGAAGAGACCCAGTACTTC.

This rearrangement joins TRBV19 to TRBJ1-4; 8 bases match TRBD1. After removal of 4 bases from V and 7 bases from J, the junction contained 8 bases not matched to a gene. This CDR3 is 15 amino acids long. CDR1 is LNHDA, CDR2 SQIVND, per germline (reference sequence). The CDR3 is CASSKGTGMSEKLFF. The CDR3 DNA is TGTGCCAGTAGTAAGGGGACAGGAATGAGTGAAAAACTGTTTTTT.

CDR3 bases: TGTGCCAGCAGCTTTAGTAGCGGGAGCGAGCAGTACGTC. It encodes CASSFSSGSEQYV. The chain couples TRBV7-9 to TRBJ2-7; the match to TRBD2 covers 9 bases. CDR3 length equals 13 residues. V lost 3 bases, J lost 6 bases, and 3 bases stayed unmatched. Looked up from germline, CDR1 is SEHNR and CDR2 is FQNEAQ (reference sequence).

This rearrangement joins TRBV2 to TRBJ2-7, with 11 bases lining up with TRBD2. V dropped 7 bases and J dropped 3; count of bases not matched to a gene: 5. In germline, CDR1 is SNHLY, CDR2 FYNNEI. CDR3 length equals 14 residues. The CDR3 region has the DNA TGTGCCAGCAAGTCTAGCGGGGGGCGCTACGAGCAGTACGTC. Protein product: CASKSSGGRYEQYV.